This is a list of T cell receptor beta chains from one sample in a study of T cells after yellow fever vaccination. TCRdb re-called the 5' RACE reads through MiXCR, storing one row per CDR3 protein. The table includes roughly 400,000 distinct CDR3 sequences, over 15% detected once. This specimen was PBMCs, taken before the yellow fever booster vaccination. Receptors were obtained from a man aged 18 to 35 who received the YFV17D yellow fever vaccine. Both conserved end residues are trimmed from each CDR3. The order of the fields is V gene, J gene, CDR3 protein.

v_gene: TRBV10-3; j_gene: TRBJ2-7; CDR3aa: AISEDRGLPYEQY
v_gene: TRBV5-1; j_gene: TRBJ2-7; CDR3aa: ASSTNEQY
v_gene: TRBV9; j_gene: TRBJ2-2; CDR3aa: ASSGSAFGTGELF
v_gene: TRBV11-2; j_gene: TRBJ2-5; CDR3aa: ASSLFLRSETQY
v_gene: TRBV7-2; j_gene: TRBJ2-2; CDR3aa: ASSLAPTSNTGELF
v_gene: TRBV5-6; j_gene: TRBJ1-2; CDR3aa: ASSLSSAGGYT
v_gene: TRBV10-3; j_gene: TRBJ1-2; CDR3aa: ATSDSQADGYT
v_gene: TRBV5-1; j_gene: TRBJ2-3; CDR3aa: ASLGGGAADTQY
v_gene: TRBV4-3; j_gene: TRBJ2-7; CDR3aa: ASSHGTYSYEQY
v_gene: TRBV7-3; j_gene: TRBJ2-3; CDR3aa: ASSSTSGTDTQY
v_gene: TRBV9; j_gene: TRBJ2-1; CDR3aa: ASSVASPNEQF
v_gene: TRBV6-6; j_gene: TRBJ2-1; CDR3aa: ASSYNPRGNEQF
v_gene: TRBV7-9; j_gene: TRBJ2-1; CDR3aa: ASSPWNGEQF
v_gene: TRBV4-3; j_gene: TRBJ1-2; CDR3aa: ASSPEAGTGGRYGYT
v_gene: TRBV29-1; j_gene: TRBJ2-1; CDR3aa: SVGIAQSSYNEQF
v_gene: TRBV7-6; j_gene: TRBJ2-3; CDR3aa: ASSLMAGTSGGAFTDTQY
v_gene: TRBV27; j_gene: TRBJ2-5; CDR3aa: ASSLLSGQETQY
v_gene: TRBV7-2; j_gene: TRBJ1-1; CDR3aa: ASSRQRDTEAF
v_gene: TRBV4-3; j_gene: TRBJ2-3; CDR3aa: ASSQDRKGDTQY
v_gene: TRBV21-1; j_gene: TRBJ1-4; CDR3aa: ASSNRQGVF
v_gene: TRBV4-3; j_gene: TRBJ1-4; CDR3aa: ASSQEYTATNEKLF
v_gene: TRBV4-2; j_gene: TRBJ2-2; CDR3aa: ASSQLASTGELF
v_gene: TRBV12-3/TRBV12-4; j_gene: TRBJ2-7; CDR3aa: ASSPQGLAYEQY
v_gene: TRBV5-1; j_gene: TRBJ2-2; CDR3aa: ASSLGRDRAYGELF
v_gene: TRBV3-1; j_gene: TRBJ1-2; CDR3aa: ASSQGGTYGYT
v_gene: TRBV5-1; j_gene: TRBJ1-2; CDR3aa: ASSPGQARVNYGYT
v_gene: TRBV5-4; j_gene: TRBJ1-6; CDR3aa: ASSPKTGGVSPLH
v_gene: TRBV10-3; j_gene: TRBJ1-5; CDR3aa: AISTPGDNQPQH
v_gene: TRBV20-1; j_gene: TRBJ1-6; CDR3aa: SARDHWRGLWNSPLH
v_gene: TRBV20-1; j_gene: TRBJ1-2; CDR3aa: SAPARWYGYT
v_gene: TRBV4-1; j_gene: TRBJ2-1; CDR3aa: ASSQEGTGGIYEQF
v_gene: TRBV27; j_gene: TRBJ2-3; CDR3aa: ASGDVGAGTDTQY
v_gene: TRBV7-9; j_gene: TRBJ1-1; CDR3aa: ASSYKSGDF